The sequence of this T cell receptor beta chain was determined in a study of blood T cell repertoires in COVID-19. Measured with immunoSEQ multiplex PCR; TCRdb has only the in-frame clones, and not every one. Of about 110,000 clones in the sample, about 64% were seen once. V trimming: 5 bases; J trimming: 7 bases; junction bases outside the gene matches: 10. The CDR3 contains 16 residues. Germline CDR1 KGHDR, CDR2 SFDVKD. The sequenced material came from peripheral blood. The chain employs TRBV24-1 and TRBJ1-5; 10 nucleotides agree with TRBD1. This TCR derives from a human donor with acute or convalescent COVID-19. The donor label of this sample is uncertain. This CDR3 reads CATSVSTGGSIQPQHF. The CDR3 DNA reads TGTGCCACCAGTGTCTCGACAGGGGGCTCTATACAGCCCCAGCATTTT.